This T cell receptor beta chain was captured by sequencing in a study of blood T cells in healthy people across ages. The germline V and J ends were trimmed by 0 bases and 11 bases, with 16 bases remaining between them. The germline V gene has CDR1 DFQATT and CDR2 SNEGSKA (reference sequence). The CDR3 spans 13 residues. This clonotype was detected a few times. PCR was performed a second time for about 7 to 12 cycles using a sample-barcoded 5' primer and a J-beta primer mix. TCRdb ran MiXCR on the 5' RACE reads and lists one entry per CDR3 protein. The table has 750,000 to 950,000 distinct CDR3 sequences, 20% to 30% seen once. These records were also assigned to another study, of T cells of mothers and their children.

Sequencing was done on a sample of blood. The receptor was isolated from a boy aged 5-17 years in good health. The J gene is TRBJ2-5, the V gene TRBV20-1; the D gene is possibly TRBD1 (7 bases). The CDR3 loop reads CSAREGSGGKQYF. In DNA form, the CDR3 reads TGCAGTGCTAGAGAGGGGTCAGGGGGGAAGCAGTACTTC.